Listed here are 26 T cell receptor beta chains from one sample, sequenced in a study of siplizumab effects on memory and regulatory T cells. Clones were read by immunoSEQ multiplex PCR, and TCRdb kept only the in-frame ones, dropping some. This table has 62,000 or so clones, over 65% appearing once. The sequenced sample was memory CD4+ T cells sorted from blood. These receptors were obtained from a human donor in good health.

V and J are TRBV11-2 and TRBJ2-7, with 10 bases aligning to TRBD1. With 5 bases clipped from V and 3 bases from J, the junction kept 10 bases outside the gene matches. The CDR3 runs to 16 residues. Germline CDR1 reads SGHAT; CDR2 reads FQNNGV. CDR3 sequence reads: CASSPGLRDRGYEQYF. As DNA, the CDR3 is TGTGCCAGCAGCCCGGGGCTCCGGGACAGGGGCTACGAGCAGTACTTC.

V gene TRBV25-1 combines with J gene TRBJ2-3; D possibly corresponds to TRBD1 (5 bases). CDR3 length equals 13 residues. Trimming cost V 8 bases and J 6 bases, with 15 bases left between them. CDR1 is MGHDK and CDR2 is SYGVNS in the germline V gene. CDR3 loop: CASPPDTRDTQYF. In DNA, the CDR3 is TGTGCCAGCCCCCCGGACACACGGGATACGCAGTATTTT.

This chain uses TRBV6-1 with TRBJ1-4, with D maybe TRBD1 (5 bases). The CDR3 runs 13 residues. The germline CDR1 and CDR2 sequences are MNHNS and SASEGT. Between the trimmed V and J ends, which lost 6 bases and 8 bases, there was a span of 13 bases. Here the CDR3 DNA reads TGTGCCAGCAGCGCCGGGACCGTAGAAAAACTGTTTTTT. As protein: CASSAGTVEKLFF.

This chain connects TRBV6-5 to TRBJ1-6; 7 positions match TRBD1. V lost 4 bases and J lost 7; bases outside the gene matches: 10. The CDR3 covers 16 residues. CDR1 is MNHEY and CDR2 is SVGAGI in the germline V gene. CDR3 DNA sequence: TGTGCCAGCAGTTTCCGGACAGGAGGGTCCAATTCACCCCTCCACTTT. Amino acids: CASSFRTGGSNSPLHF.

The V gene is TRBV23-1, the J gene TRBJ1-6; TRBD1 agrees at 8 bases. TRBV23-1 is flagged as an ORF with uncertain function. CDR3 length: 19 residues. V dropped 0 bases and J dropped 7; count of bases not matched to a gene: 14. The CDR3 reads CASSQSEWETGGVNSPLHF. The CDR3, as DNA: TGCGCCAGCAGTCAATCCGAGTGGGAAACAGGGGGGGTAAATTCACCCCTCCACTTT.

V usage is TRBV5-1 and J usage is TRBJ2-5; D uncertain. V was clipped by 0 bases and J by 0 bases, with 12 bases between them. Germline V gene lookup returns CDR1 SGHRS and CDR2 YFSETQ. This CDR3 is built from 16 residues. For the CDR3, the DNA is TGCGCCAGCAGCTTGGGCGGCAGGACCCACCAAGAGACCCAGTACTTC. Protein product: CASSLGGRTHQETQYF.

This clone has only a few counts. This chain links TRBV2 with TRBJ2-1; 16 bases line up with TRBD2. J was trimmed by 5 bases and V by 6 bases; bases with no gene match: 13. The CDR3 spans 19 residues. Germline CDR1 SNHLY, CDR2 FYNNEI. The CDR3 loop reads CASSNHPYGTSGRDNEQFF. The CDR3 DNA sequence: TGTGCCAGCAGCAACCACCCTTACGGGACTAGCGGGAGGGACAATGAGCAGTTCTTC.

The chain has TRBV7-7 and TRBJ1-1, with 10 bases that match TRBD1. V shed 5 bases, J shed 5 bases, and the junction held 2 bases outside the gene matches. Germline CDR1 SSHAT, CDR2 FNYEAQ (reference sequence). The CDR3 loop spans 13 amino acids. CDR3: CASSTDRGTEAFF. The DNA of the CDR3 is TGTGCCAGCAGCACGGACAGGGGGACTGAAGCTTTCTTT.

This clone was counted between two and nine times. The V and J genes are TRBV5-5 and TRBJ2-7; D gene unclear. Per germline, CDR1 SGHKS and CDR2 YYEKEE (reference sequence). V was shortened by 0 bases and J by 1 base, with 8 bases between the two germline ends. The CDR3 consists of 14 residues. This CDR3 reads CASSLEWGSYEQYF. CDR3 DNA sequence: TGTGCCAGCAGCTTGGAATGGGGATCCTACGAGCAGTACTTC.

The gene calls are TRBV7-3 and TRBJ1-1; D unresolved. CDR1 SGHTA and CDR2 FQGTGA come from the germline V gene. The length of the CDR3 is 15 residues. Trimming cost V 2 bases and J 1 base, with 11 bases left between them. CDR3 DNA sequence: TGTGCCAGCAGCTTATTCCAGGTCGGGAACACTGAAGCTTTCTTT. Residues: CASSLFQVGNTEAFF. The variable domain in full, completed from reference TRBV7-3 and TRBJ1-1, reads GAGVSQTPSNKVTEKGKYVELRCDPISGHTALYWYRQSLGQGPEFLIYFQGTGAADDSGLPNDRFFAVRPEGSVSTLKIQRTERGDSAVYLCASSLFQVGNTEAFFGQGTRLTVV.

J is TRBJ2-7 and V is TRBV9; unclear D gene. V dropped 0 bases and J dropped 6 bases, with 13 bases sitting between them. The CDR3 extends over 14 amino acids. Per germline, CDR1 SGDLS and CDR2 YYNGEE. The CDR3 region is CASSVDLEKGEQYF. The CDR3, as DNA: TGTGCCAGCAGCGTAGACCTAGAGAAGGGCGAGCAGTACTTC.

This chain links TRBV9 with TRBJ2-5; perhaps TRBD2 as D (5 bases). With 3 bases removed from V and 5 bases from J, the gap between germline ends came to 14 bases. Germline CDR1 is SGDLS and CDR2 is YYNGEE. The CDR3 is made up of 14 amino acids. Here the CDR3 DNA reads TGTGCCAGCAGCGCCCAGGACTCCTACGAGACCCAGTACTTC. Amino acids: CASSAQDSYETQYF.

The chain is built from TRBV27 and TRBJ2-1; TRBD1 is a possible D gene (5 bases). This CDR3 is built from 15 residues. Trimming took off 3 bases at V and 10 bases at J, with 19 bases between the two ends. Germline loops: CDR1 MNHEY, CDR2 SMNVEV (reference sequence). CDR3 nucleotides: TGTGCCAGCAGTTTCATCCGGCAGGGCAGACGGGAGCAGTTCTTC. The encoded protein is CASSFIRQGRREQFF.

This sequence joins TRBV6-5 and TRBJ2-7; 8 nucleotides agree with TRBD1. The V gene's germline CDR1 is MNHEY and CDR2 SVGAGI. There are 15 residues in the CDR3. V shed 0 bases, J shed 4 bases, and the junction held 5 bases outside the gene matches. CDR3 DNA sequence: TGTGCCAGCAGTTACTCGGCAGGGGGCTGGTACGAGCAGTACTTC. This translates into CASSYSAGGWYEQYF.

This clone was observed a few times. CDR3 bases: TGTGCCAGCAGTTACAACGGACAGGGCCGCTCCTACGAGCAGTACTTC. This codes for CASSYNGQGRSYEQYF. The chain couples TRBV6-6 to TRBJ2-7; the match to TRBD1 covers 8 bases. CDR1 and CDR2 (germline): MNHNY, SVGAGI (reference sequence). The V and J ends lost 2 bases and 0 bases, in that order; junction bases with no gene match: 6. CDR3 length: 16 residues.

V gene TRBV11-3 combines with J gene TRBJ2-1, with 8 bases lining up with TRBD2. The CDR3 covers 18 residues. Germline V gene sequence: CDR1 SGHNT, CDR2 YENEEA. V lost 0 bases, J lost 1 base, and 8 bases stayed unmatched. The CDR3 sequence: CASSLDHGGTSSYNEQFF. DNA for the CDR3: TGTGCCAGCAGCTTAGATCATGGGGGGACTAGTTCCTACAATGAGCAGTTCTTC.

The CDR3 is CASSQGQTSLHEQYF. As DNA, the CDR3 is TGCGCCAGCAGCCAAGGTCAGACTAGCTTACACGAGCAGTACTTC. This chain connects TRBV4-1 to TRBJ2-7; 7 bases are shared with TRBD2. This CDR3 comprises 15 residues. The J segment lost 5 bases and the V segment lost 1 base, leaving 8 bases of the junction unmatched. Germline CDR1 MGHRA, CDR2 YSYEKL.

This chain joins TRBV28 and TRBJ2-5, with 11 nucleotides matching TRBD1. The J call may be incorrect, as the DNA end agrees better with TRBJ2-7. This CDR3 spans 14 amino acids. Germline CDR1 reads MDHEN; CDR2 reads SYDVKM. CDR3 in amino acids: CASSSGTGGYEQYF. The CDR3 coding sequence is TGTGCCAGCAGTTCCGGGACAGGGGGGTACGAGCAGTACTTC.

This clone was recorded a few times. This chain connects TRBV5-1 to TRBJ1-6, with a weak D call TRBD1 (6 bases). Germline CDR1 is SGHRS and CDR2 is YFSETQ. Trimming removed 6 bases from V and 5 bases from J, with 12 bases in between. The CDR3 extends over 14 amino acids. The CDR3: CASNEGGNNSPLHF. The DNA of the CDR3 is TGCGCCAGCAATGAGGGGGGAAATAATTCACCCCTCCACTTT.

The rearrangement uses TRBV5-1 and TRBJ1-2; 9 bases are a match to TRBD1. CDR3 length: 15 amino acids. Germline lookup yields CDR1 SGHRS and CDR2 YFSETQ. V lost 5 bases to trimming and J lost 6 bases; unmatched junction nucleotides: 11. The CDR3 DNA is TGCGCCAGCAGTTCCCTAGACAGGGGGATGGATGGCTACACCTTC. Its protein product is CASSSLDRGMDGYTF.

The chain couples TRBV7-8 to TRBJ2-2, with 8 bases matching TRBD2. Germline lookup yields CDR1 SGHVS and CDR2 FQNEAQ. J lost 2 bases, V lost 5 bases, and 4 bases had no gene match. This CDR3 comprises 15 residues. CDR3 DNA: TGTGCCAGCAGCCGAGCGGGAGAAAACACCGGGGAGCTGTTTTTT. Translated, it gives CASSRAGENTGELFF. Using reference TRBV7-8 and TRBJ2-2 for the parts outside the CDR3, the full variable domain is GAGVSQSPRYKVAKRGQDVALRCDPISGHVSLFWYQQALGQGPEFLTYFQNEAQLDKSGLPSDRFFAERPEGSVSTLKIQRTQQEDSAVYLCASSRAGENTGELFFGEGSRLTVL.

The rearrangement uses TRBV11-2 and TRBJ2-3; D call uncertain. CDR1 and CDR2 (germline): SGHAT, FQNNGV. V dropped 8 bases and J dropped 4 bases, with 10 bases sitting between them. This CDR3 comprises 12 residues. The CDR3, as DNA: TGTGCCAGCGGTTATGGACCAGATACGCAGTATTTT. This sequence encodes CASGYGPDTQYF.

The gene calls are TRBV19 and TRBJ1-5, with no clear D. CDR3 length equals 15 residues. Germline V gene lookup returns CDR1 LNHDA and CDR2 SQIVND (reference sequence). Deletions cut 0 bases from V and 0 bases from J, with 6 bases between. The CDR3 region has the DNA TGTGCCAGTAGTATAGACGGCTATAGCAATCAGCCCCAGCATTTT. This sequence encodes CASSIDGYSNQPQHF.

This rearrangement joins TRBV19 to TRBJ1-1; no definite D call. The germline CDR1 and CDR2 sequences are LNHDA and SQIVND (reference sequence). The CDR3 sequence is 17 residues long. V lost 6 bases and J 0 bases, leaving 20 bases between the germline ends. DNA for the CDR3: TGTGCCAGTAGGATTGGCAGGAGCCATGAACTGAACACTGAAGCTTTCTTT. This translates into CASRIGRSHELNTEAFF.

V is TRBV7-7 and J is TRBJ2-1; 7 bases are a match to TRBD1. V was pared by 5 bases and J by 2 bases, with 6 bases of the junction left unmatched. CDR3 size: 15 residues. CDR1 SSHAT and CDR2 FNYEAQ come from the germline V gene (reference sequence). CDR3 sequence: CASSPDRVTYNEQFF. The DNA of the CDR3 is TGTGCCAGCAGCCCCGACAGGGTGACCTACAATGAGCAGTTCTTC.

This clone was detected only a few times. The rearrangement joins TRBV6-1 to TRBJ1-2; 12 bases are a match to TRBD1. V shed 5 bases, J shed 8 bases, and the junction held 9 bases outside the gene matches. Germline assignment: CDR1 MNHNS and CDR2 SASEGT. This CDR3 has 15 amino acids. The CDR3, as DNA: TGTGCCAGCAGTCCCCCGGGACAGGGGGCTGGAGGCTACACCTTC. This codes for CASSPPGQGAGGYTF.